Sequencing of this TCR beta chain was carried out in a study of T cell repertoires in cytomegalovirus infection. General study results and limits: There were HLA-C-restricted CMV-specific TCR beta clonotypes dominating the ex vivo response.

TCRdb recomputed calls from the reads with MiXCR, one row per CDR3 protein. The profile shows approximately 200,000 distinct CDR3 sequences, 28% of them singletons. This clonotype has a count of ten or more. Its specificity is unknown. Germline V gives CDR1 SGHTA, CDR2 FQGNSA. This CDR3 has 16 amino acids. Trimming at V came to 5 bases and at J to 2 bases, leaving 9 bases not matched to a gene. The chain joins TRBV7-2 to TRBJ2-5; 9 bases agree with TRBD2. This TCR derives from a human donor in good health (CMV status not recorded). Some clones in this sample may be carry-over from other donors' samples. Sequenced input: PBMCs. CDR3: CASSPPRAGGQETQYF. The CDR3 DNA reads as TGTGCCAGCAGCCCCCCCCGCGCGGGGGGGCAAGAGACCCAGTACTTC.